The following is a TCR beta chain sequence with its context. Documented treatment: about 20 received Ad26.COV2.S at low or high dose, single or two shots; 5 received placebo; per-sample allocation not given. Sampling was performed 63 days after the first vaccine or placebo injection. This sample stems from a study of Ad26.COV2.S vaccination and SARS-CoV-2 variants. Study background: Ad26.COV2.S arm of COV1001 included the donor. The vaccine Ad26.COV2.S was put into the muscle once, or twice with 56 days between.

With 0 bases removed from V and 9 bases from J, the gap between germline ends came to 6 bases. Germline CDR1 is SGHTA and CDR2 is FQGNSA. The CDR3 extends over 13 amino acids. Method: immunoSEQ multiplex PCR; TCRdb's copy keeps in-frame clones and lacks some. Of fewer than 500,000 clones in the sample, 75% to 95% were seen once. This receptor was obtained from a person between 18 and 65 years old who received the Ad26.COV2.S COVID-19 vaccine or a placebo. The material sequenced was peripheral blood, taken in a trial of Ad26.COV2.S vaccine versus placebo. The chain is built from TRBV7-2 and TRBJ1-6; D is unresolved. As DNA, the CDR3 is TGTGCCAGCAGCTTAGCTAGTTCTTCACCCCTCCACTTT. As protein: CASSLASSSPLHF.